This T cell receptor (beta chain) appears in the sequencing data of a study of OX40 agonist ivuxolimab in advanced cancers. Study background: Participants averaged 60 years of age (range roughly 23 to 80) and were 75% to 90% male.

Study results and limitations: At 0.1 to 3.0 mg/kg, clonal expansion of CD4+ and CD8+ blood T cells had occurred by week 6.

Trimming shortened V by 0 bases and J by 1 base, and 12 bases separated the two germline ends. The CDR3 is 15 residues long. Germline V CDR1 and CDR2: GTSNPN, SVGIG (reference sequence). Note on this clone: Its target is not known.

Sequencing was performed with immunoSEQ multiplex PCR; in TCRdb, only in-frame clones are kept and a portion is missing. The table has 65,000 to 80,000 clones, about 89% seen once; the top ten hold around 0.31%. This sample comprised CD4+ or CD8+ T cells sorted from blood, obtained in a trial of the OX40 agonist ivuxolimab. The chain has TRBV30 and TRBJ1-1; possibly TRBD1 for D (6 bases). This clonotype originated in an adult with an advanced solid tumor such as melanoma, head and neck, liver or kidney cancer. CDR3 sequence: CAWSVVGASNTEAFF. The DNA for the CDR3 is TGTGCCTGGAGTGTAGTGGGGGCCTCGAACACTGAAGCTTTCTTT.